The 29 T cell receptor beta chains below were found in one sample sequenced in a study of T cells in Graves' hyperthyroidism and ophthalmopathy. Amplification yielded TCR beta CDR3 regions, with RNA transcripts as the source. The TCR CDR3 was amplified in a first-round RT-PCR using the HTBI primer set. A single record per CDR3 protein comes from TCRdb applying MiXCR to the multiplex PCR reads. This table has a few hundred thousand distinct CDR3 sequences, more than 15% appearing once. Sample: blood. The receptors here all came from a woman aged 40 to 49 with Graves' ophthalmopathy.

V is TRBV6-1 and J is TRBJ1-2; 8 nucleotides align to TRBD1. J gave up 4 bases and V 1 base, and 5 bases lay outside the gene matches. This CDR3 spans 15 amino acids. Germline loops: CDR1 MNHNS, CDR2 SASEGT. Here the CDR3 reads CASSEGRDRIYGYTF. CDR3 coding DNA: TGTGCCAGCAGTGAAGGCCGGGACAGGATCTATGGCTACACCTTC.

In this sample, this clonotype turned up many times. This rearrangement joins TRBV2 to TRBJ1-1; possible D gene TRBD1, 5 bases. V lost 4 bases and J 0 bases, leaving 9 bases between the germline ends. This CDR3 is 14 amino acids long. Germline loops: CDR1 SNHLY, CDR2 FYNNEI. The DNA for the CDR3 is TGTGCCAGCAGTGCAACAGGCCTGAACACTGAAGCTTTCTTT. Its translation is CASSATGLNTEAFF.

Concerning this clonotype: This may be a read error, as it is one base from a much larger clone. The chain recombines TRBV29-1 with TRBJ2-7; D uncertain. There are 10 residues in the CDR3. The germline gives CDR1 SQVTM, CDR2 ANQGSEA. V was shortened by 8 bases and J by 2 bases, with 7 bases between the two germline ends. CDR3 in DNA: TGCAGCTCCGAGGCCTACGAGCAGTACTTC. It yields the protein CSSEAYEQYF.

This clonotype came up a few times. J is TRBJ2-7 and V is TRBV27; possible D gene TRBD2, 7 bases. Germline V gene data show CDR1 as MNHEY and CDR2 as SMNVEV (reference sequence). V was trimmed by 8 bases and J by 4 bases, leaving 18 bases between them. This CDR3 contains 14 residues. The CDR3 reads CASHLRGATYEQYF. The CDR3 DNA reads as TGTGCCAGCCATCTACGGGGGGCCACATACGAGCAGTACTTC.

This clonotype showed up just a few times. The genes are TRBV7-9 and TRBJ1-1; D remains unclear. The CDR3 runs to 15 residues. The germline V and J ends were trimmed by 0 bases and 0 bases, with 8 bases remaining between them. Germline V gene lookup returns CDR1 SEHNR and CDR2 FQNEAQ (reference sequence). The CDR3 DNA sequence: TGTGCCAGCAGCTTAGCGGAGTCCATGAACACTGAAGCTTTCTTT. Translation gives CASSLAESMNTEAFF. Variable domain in full (rest from reference TRBV7-9 and TRBJ1-1): DTGVSQNPRHKITKRGQNVTFRCDPISEHNRLYWYRQTLGQGPEFLTYFQNEAQLEKSRLLSDRFSAERPKGSFSTLEIQRTEQGDSAMYLCASSLAESMNTEAFFGQGTRLTVV.

The chain carries TRBV7-9 and TRBJ2-3; possibly TRBD2 for D (5 bases). The CDR3 length is 16 residues. In germline, CDR1 is SEHNR, CDR2 FQNEAQ (reference sequence). V lost 3 bases to trimming and J lost 4 bases, with 17 bases between them. This CDR3 reads CASSFSPEEGADTQYF. CDR3 sequence (DNA): TGTGCCAGCAGCTTTTCCCCGGAGGAAGGTGCAGATACGCAGTATTTT.

On this clonotype itself: One end of the junction varies from germline; a read error may be responsible. The chain is built from TRBV3-1 and TRBJ2-7; 8 bases fit TRBD1. CDR3 length: 16 residues. Germline CDR1 LGHDT, CDR2 YNNKEL (reference sequence). The CDR3 DNA reads as TGTGCCAGCAGCCAAGAGGGACAGGTCCCTTCCTACGAGCAGTGCTTC. This sequence encodes CASSQEGQVPSYEQCF.

CDR3 in DNA: TGTGCCAGTAGTTCAGGGGCGGCCTATGAGCAGTTCTTC. It encodes CASSSGAAYEQFF. The V and J genes are TRBV19 and TRBJ2-1; weak D call: TRBD1 (6 bases). The length of the CDR3 is 13 residues. Trimming took 5 bases from V and 8 from J, leaving 13 bases between them. The V gene's germline CDR1 is LNHDA and CDR2 SQIVND (reference sequence). The full variable domain, completed using reference TRBV19 and TRBJ2-1, is DGGITQSPKYLFRKEGQNVTLSCEQNLNHDAMYWYRQDPGQGLRLIYYSQIVNDFQKGDIAEGYSVSREKKESFPLTVTSAQKNPTAFYLCASSSGAAYEQFFGPGTRLTVL.

This CDR3 is CASSTDRAYEQFF. In nucleotides, the CDR3 is TGCGCCAGCAGCACTGACAGGGCCTACGAGCAGTTCTTC. The chain is built from TRBV5-1 and TRBJ2-7; TRBD1 agrees at 7 bases. The last part of the DNA fits TRBJ2-1 better; the J call may be wrong. The CDR3 loop spans 13 amino acids. CDR1 and CDR2 from the germline V gene are SGHRS and YFSETQ.

This clonotype was detected only a few times. The genes are TRBV29-1 and TRBJ2-5; TRBD1 aligns across 8 bases. The CDR3 is 14 amino acids. The V segment lost 6 bases and the J segment 4 bases; nucleotides outside the gene matches: 10. Per germline, CDR1 SQVTM and CDR2 ANQGSEA. CDR3 residues: CSVVGQGRVETQYF. Here the CDR3 DNA reads TGCAGCGTAGTTGGACAGGGTCGAGTAGAGACCCAGTACTTC. The full variable domain, completed using reference TRBV29-1 and TRBJ2-5, is SAVISQKPSRDICQRGTSLTIQCQVDSQVTMMFWYRQQPGQSLTLIATANQGSEATYESGFVIDKFPISRPNLTFSTLTVSNMSPEDSSIYLCSVVGQGRVETQYFGPGTRLLVL.

This clonotype was counted many times. The V gene is TRBV28, the J gene TRBJ1-2; D unclear. V lost 2 bases, J lost 3 bases, and 10 bases lay in between. The CDR3 is made up of 14 amino acids. CDR1 and CDR2 from the germline V gene are MDHEN and SYDVKM. CDR3 nucleotide sequence: TGTGCCAGCAGTTTAGAGGCAGAGCACTATGGCTACACCTTC. It encodes CASSLEAEHYGYTF.

The chain recombines TRBV7-8 with TRBJ1-1; D may be TRBD1 (6 bases). Germline CDR1 reads SGHVS; CDR2 reads FQNEAQ. The CDR3 is 15 residues long. Deletions cut 1 base from V and 12 bases from J, with 21 bases between. As DNA, the CDR3 is TGTGCCAGCAGCTTAGAGGGGGTATCGCCCCTCAAGCCTTTCTTT. Its translation is CASSLEGVSPLKPFF.

The chain joins TRBV28 to TRBJ1-4, with D tentatively TRBD1 (6 bases). Between the trimmed V and J ends, which lost 6 bases and 7 bases, there was a span of 18 bases. Germline loops: CDR1 MDHEN, CDR2 SYDVKM. The CDR3 runs 15 residues. The CDR3 sequence is CASSLGGAGGEKLFF. The CDR3 DNA reads TGTGCCAGCAGCCTCGGGGGGGCAGGAGGTGAAAAACTGTTTTTT.

This clonotype was observed many times. This sequence joins TRBV30 and TRBJ1-5; no clear D. With 2 bases removed from V and 0 bases from J, the gap between germline ends came to 11 bases. Looked up from germline, CDR1 is GTSNPN and CDR2 is SVGIG (reference sequence). The CDR3 covers 15 residues. The CDR3 sequence is CAWSLGSYSNQPQHF. The CDR3 nucleotides read TGTGCCTGGAGTTTGGGGAGTTATAGCAATCAGCCCCAGCATTTT.

This clonotype was seen a handful of times. The chain is built from TRBV4-1 and TRBJ2-1; TRBD2 aligns across 10 bases. The junction had 8 bases not matched to a gene; V was cut back by 0 bases and J by 6 bases. The germline V gene has CDR1 MGHRA and CDR2 YSYEKL. This CDR3 is 17 amino acids long. The CDR3 reads CASSQERSGRAGNEQFF. The CDR3 nucleotides read TGCGCCAGCAGCCAAGAAAGGAGCGGGAGGGCCGGCAATGAGCAGTTCTTC.

This clonotype has only a few counts. CDR3 DNA: TGTGCCTGGAGAGCCGGACAGGGAAGAAACTATGGCTACACCTTC. Encoded protein: CAWRAGQGRNYGYTF. The V and J genes are TRBV30 and TRBJ1-2; the match to TRBD1 covers 8 bases. V lost 3 bases and J lost 2; bases outside the gene matches: 8. The CDR3 has 15 residues. Germline CDR1 is GTSNPN and CDR2 is SVGIG (reference sequence).

In its sample, this clonotype was seen many times. The chain joins TRBV29-1 to TRBJ2-5; the D gene could be TRBD1 or TRBD2 (6 bases each). Per the germline V gene, CDR1 is SQVTM and CDR2 is ANQGSEA. The CDR3 loop spans 17 amino acids. The ends were cut back, 1 base at V and 4 bases at J, with 22 bases in the middle. CDR3 in amino acids: CSVEGVPRGPSGETQYF. The CDR3 nucleotides are TGCAGCGTTGAAGGGGTCCCTCGGGGGCCCTCAGGAGAGACCCAGTACTTC.

This clonotype has at least ten counts. This sequence joins TRBV7-3 and TRBJ1-1, with no clear D. Germline lookup yields CDR1 SGHTA and CDR2 FQGTGA. Trimming cost V 2 bases and J 5 bases, with 9 bases left between them. CDR3 length: 13 residues. The CDR3 DNA reads as TGTGCCAGCAGCTTAGGTCGACAAACTGAAGCTTTCTTT. Protein product: CASSLGRQTEAFF. Full variable domain (rest looked up from reference TRBV7-3 and TRBJ1-1): GAGVSQTPSNKVTEKGKYVELRCDPISGHTALYWYRQSLGQGPEFLIYFQGTGAADDSGLPNDRFFAVRPEGSVSTLKIQRTERGDSAVYLCASSLGRQTEAFFGQGTRLTVV.

A note on this clonotype: This may come from a read error, since a much larger clone is one base off. The chain combines TRBV30 with TRBJ1-1; unclear D gene. V dropped 8 bases and J dropped 10 bases, with 8 bases sitting between them. The germline V gene encodes CDR1 GTSNPN and CDR2 SVGIG (reference sequence). This CDR3 region has 8 residues. This chain's CDR3 is CARMRAFF. Here the CDR3 DNA reads TGTGCCCGGATGCGAGCTTTCTTT.

This clonotype came up a few times. This chain joins TRBV5-1 and TRBJ1-4; possibly TRBD1 for D (5 bases). Germline-derived CDR1 and CDR2 are SGHRS and YFSETQ. V was trimmed by 2 bases and J by 10 bases, leaving 15 bases between them. This CDR3 spans 14 amino acids. The CDR3 bases are TGCGCCAGCAGCTTTGAGAGGCCCGACAGAAAACTGTTTTTT. It codes for CASSFERPDRKLFF.

This clonotype came up many times. The chain carries TRBV20-1 and TRBJ1-5; no clear D gene. Germline values: CDR1 DFQATT, CDR2 SNEGSKA (reference sequence). Trimming cost V 5 bases and J 2 bases, with 13 bases left between them. The length of the CDR3 is 14 residues. The CDR3 reads CSASRVRGNQPQHF. CDR3 DNA: TGCAGTGCTTCCCGTGTGAGGGGCAATCAGCCCCAGCATTTT.

The chain has TRBV12-3 or TRBV12-4 and TRBJ2-3; 9 nucleotides agree with TRBD1. V dropped 6 bases and J dropped 6; count of bases not matched to a gene: 4. The CDR3 consists of 13 residues. The CDR3 here is CASRDRGGDTQYF. CDR3 DNA sequence: TGTGCCAGCAGAGACAGGGGGGGCGATACGCAGTATTTT.

The rearrangement joins TRBV4-1 to TRBJ2-7; 7 bases fit TRBD1. The trim removed 4 bases at V and 4 bases at J, leaving 4 bases unmatched. The germline V gene has CDR1 MGHRA and CDR2 YSYEKL. There are 13 residues in the CDR3. CDR3 in DNA: TGCGCCAGCAGCCCCCAGACAGGGTACGAGCAGTACTTC. Translation gives CASSPQTGYEQYF.

The V gene is TRBV14, the J gene TRBJ1-2; 10 positions agree with TRBD1. The CDR3 sequence is 15 residues long. The V and J ends lost 1 base and 7 bases, in that order; junction bases with no gene match: 6. Germline CDR1 SGHDN, CDR2 FVKESK. This CDR3 reads CASSQGGTGASGYTF. DNA of the CDR3: TGTGCCAGCAGCCAAGGTGGGACAGGGGCTTCTGGCTACACCTTC.

As DNA, the CDR3 is TGTGCCAGCAGCCGGGGGACAGGGCCCACAGATACGCAGTATTTT. Residues: CASSRGTGPTDTQYF. The chain carries TRBV6-1 and TRBJ2-3, with TRBD1 matching over 9 bases. With V trimmed by 6 bases and J by 2 bases, 6 bases remained unmatched. This CDR3 is 15 amino acids long. From germline, CDR1 is MNHNS and CDR2 SASEGT.

The genes are TRBV20-1 and TRBJ2-5, with 7 nucleotides matching TRBD2. The V gene's germline CDR1 is DFQATT and CDR2 SNEGSKA (reference sequence). V shed 3 bases, J shed 5 bases, and the junction held 6 bases outside the gene matches. The CDR3 extends over 13 amino acids. The CDR3 protein is CSASGGGEETQYF. The DNA of the CDR3 is TGCAGTGCTAGCGGGGGAGGGGAGGAGACCCAGTACTTC.

This clonotype was counted at least ten times. The chain uses TRBV24-1 and TRBJ2-1, with TRBD2 as a possible D gene (5 bases). Trimming cost V 1 base and J 1 base, with 7 bases left between them. The germline V gene encodes CDR1 KGHDR and CDR2 SFDVKD. The CDR3 loop spans 15 amino acids. The CDR3, as DNA: TGTGCCACCAGTGATTTCTCGGGGTCCTACAATGAGCAGTTCTTC. Translation: CATSDFSGSYNEQFF.

This clonotype occurred many times. V gene TRBV2 combines with J gene TRBJ2-7; D uncertain. V was clipped by 5 bases and J by 3 bases, with 8 bases between them. This CDR3 region has 12 residues. CDR1 SNHLY and CDR2 FYNNEI come from the germline V gene. The CDR3 protein is CASSTIIYEQYF. The DNA for the CDR3 is TGTGCCAGCAGTACCATTATCTACGAGCAGTACTTC.

This clonotype came up many times. The genes are TRBV12-3 or TRBV12-4 and TRBJ1-5; unclear D gene. Trimming cost V 2 bases and J 1 base, with 9 bases left between them. This CDR3 contains 15 residues. CDR3 residues: CASSLSAESNQPQHF. The CDR3 region has the DNA TGTGCCAGCAGTTTAAGTGCAGAAAGCAATCAGCCCCAGCATTTT.